This T cell receptor (beta chain) was obtained from a study of T cells in Graves' hyperthyroidism and ophthalmopathy. Trimming left V 3 bases short and J 1 base short, with 16 bases between. Germline-derived CDR1 and CDR2 are LGHNA and YSLEER. This CDR3 spans 17 amino acids. RNA transcripts provided the source from which TCR beta CDR3 regions were amplified. Carried out on the TCR CDR3, a first-round RT-PCR used the HTBI primer set. TCRdb redid the calling of the multiplex PCR reads with MiXCR, one entry per CDR3 protein. Of around 580,000 distinct CDR3 sequences in the sample, around 42% were seen once. This clonotype came up a few times.

The rearrangement joins TRBV4-3 to TRBJ1-5, with D possibly being TRBD1 (6 bases). The sample comprised peripheral blood or thyroid tissue (not recorded which). This clonotype originated in a woman under 30 with Graves' hyperthyroidism. The CDR3 is CASSQPPRGNSNQPQHF. DNA of the CDR3: TGCGCCAGCAGCCAGCCCCCGAGGGGGAACAGCAATCAGCCCCAGCATTTT.